This TCR beta chain was found in a study of identical twins. Points from the study as a whole: Invariant MAIT and iNKT cells may have partly biased zero-insertion analyses. For out-of-frame alpha sequences shared by twins, low generation probability was in excess.

MiXCR, run by TCRdb on the 5' RACE reads, gives a single entry per CDR3 protein. Of 1.5 million to 2 million distinct CDR3 sequences listed, less than 40% are singletons. There were only healthy Caucasians among the donors. Germline-derived CDR1 and CDR2 are SEHNR and FQNEAQ (reference sequence). Unmatched junction bases numbered 7, after V lost 3 bases and J lost 8 bases. The CDR3 sequence is 15 residues long. Only a few counts were recorded for this clonotype. Its antigen is still unknown. This clonotype was obtained from a newborn girl in good health. Material: cord blood. The rearrangement joins TRBV7-9 to TRBJ2-1; 10 bases agree with TRBD2. CDR3 nucleotides: TGTGCCAGCAGCTTCACAGCGGGGGGGCCACATGAGCAGTTCTTC. It encodes CASSFTAGGPHEQFF.